This TCR beta chain was captured by sequencing in a study of blood T cell repertoires in COVID-19. Looking at the study overall: Both acute and convalescent COVID-19 samples were obtained from the United States, Italy and Spain.

Under the authors' procedure: Reference gene primer amplification in the assay estimated nucleated cell counts. Sequencing used immunoSEQ multiplex PCR; TCRdb keeps in-frame clones, though not all of them. V and J calls and clone size are copied from that table; D and trimming were computed from the DNA. The data show about 120,000 clones, roughly four fifths seen once. The receptor was derived from a human donor in a cohort sampled during active COVID-19. The specimen sequenced was peripheral blood.

This chain's CDR3 is CASSSRLAGGLVDGTDTQYF. The CDR3 DNA sequence: TGTGCCAGCAGCTCCCGACTAGCGGGGGGGCTGGTCGATGGCACAGATACGCAGTATTTT. The chain employs TRBV6-2 or TRBV6-3 and TRBJ2-3, with 14 bases fitting TRBD2. The junction had 15 bases not matched to a gene; V was cut back by 6 bases and J by 1 base. This CDR3 is 20 amino acids long. The V gene's germline CDR1 is MNHEY and CDR2 SVGEGT.